By proportion, the clone carrying this T cell receptor (beta chain) is medium-sized. Antigen specificity is unknown. The data derive from a study of T cells after posttransplantation cyclophosphamide. Cyclophosphamide on days +3 and +4 followed busulfan-fludarabine conditioning and a marrow graft. Study results and caveats: Later post-transplant blood repertoires were often dominated by donor CD8+ memory clones. Skin or GI-infiltrating T cells shared few TRB sequences with blood.

The table came from immunoSEQ multiplex PCR; TCRdb's copy has only in-frame clones and leaves some out. The table lists a few thousand clones, with no singletons. Germline CDR1 and CDR2: MNHEY and SVGAGI. Deletions cut 2 bases from V and 1 base from J, with 9 bases between. The CDR3 has 15 residues. The chain carries TRBV6-5 and TRBJ1-5; a possible D gene is TRBD1 (6 bases). This clonotype originated in a male patient over 55 who received an allogeneic stem cell transplant from a related donor and was CMV-positive. Some T cells may be supplied by the graft donor. The sequencing used PBMCs, collected after allogeneic stem cell transplant with posttransplant cyclophosphamide. CDR3 sequence: CASSYGGASNQPQHF. CDR3 sequence (DNA): TGTGCCAGCAGTTACGGGGGGGCAAGCAATCAGCCCCAGCATTTT.